Described below is a single T cell receptor beta chain sequence and its context. This clonotype has only a few counts. Its specific antigen is unknown. Qualities for individual bases were not recorded, and no much larger clone is one base off. Taken from the germline V gene, the CDR1 and CDR2 loops are SQVTM and ANQGSEA. A distance of 16 bases separates the germline ends of V and J, which lose 6 bases and 10 bases respectively. Including the terminal cysteine and phenylalanine, the CDR3 comprises 12 residues. The DNA shown is the 36-base CDR3, in frame from base 1. The data derive from a study of CD8 T cells in ankylosing spondylitis (dated by TCRdb to 2017 to 2019). Regarding the study in general: T cell receptor beta repertoires were profiled in healthy donors and ankylosing spondylitis patients so that disease-linked TCR variants could be found. In total, the full study cohort was made up of some 110 healthy donors and some 26 ankylosing spondylitis patients. Peripheral blood samples were taken, and synovial fluid was additionally collected from ankylosing spondylitis patients. Results the study describes overall, beyond this receptor: Significant enrichment of the disease-linked clones was reported in matched synovial fluid samples from ankylosing spondylitis patients. Blood from ankylosing spondylitis patients appeared to be characterized by a TCR beta motif composed of about eight highly homologous amino acid variants. The disease-linked clones showed a CD8+ phenotype and occurred at relatively low frequencies in peripheral blood. Some TCR beta motif variants had previously been reported in synovial fluid and blood of reactive arthritis patients, which suggested common disease-initiation mechanisms.

The sequencer was an Illumina HiSeq 2500. Quantitative 5'-RACE with molecular barcodes was the method used to prepare the TCR beta libraries. As for the authors' bioinformatics: A new computational method based on a probabilistic model of VDJ rearrangement was used to identify disease-linked TCR variants. The raw public reads went through TCRdb reprocessing: fastp at Q25, MiXCR clone calling, in-frame beta chains kept. Rows are combined by CDR3 protein, so each entry shows the most common genes and DNA. The V and J calls, along with clone size, are taken from TCRdb and not from the paper's own processing. A total of about 350,000 distinct CDR3 sequences appear in this sample, 20% of them only once. Over 10% of the sample is held by the ten biggest clonotypes.

The V and J genes are TRBV29-1 and TRBJ2-1; perhaps TRBD1 is the D gene, with 7 bases matching. This TCR was recovered from a male donor with ankylosing spondylitis or in good health (not recorded which). Material for sequencing was blood, either unsorted or a sorted T cell fraction (not recorded which). The CDR3 corresponds to CSVTPGGNEQFF. The nucleotide sequence is given as TGCAGCGTGACCCCAGGGGGGAACGAGCAGTTCTTC.